This T cell receptor (beta chain) was found in a study of blood T cell repertoires in COVID-19. As for the study in general: Samples representing acute and convalescent COVID-19 were sourced from the United States, Italy and Spain. Sources were T cells, B-cell-depleted T cells, or PBMCs; the material itself was cDNA or gDNA.

The CDR3 covers 14 residues. Germline-derived CDR1 and CDR2 are DFQATT and SNEGSKA (reference sequence). V gave up 3 bases and J gave up 6 bases; unmatched junction bases: 9. Authors' data handling: Counts of nucleated cells, estimated from reference gene primer amplification, were obtained. Produced via immunoSEQ multiplex PCR; TCRdb's table is partial and in-frame only. V, J and clone size are taken as reported in that table, and D and trimming were inferred from the DNA itself. In the table there are some 100,000 clones, roughly four fifths of which are singletons. Sequencing input: peripheral blood. The TCR originated in a man aged 45-65 years with acute or convalescent COVID-19. V is TRBV20-1 and J is TRBJ2-7, with 9 bases lining up with TRBD2. CDR3 bases: TGCAGTGCTAGTCTAGCGGGAAGGGGGCTCGAGCAGTACTTC. Its protein is CSASLAGRGLEQYF.